Below are 2 T cell receptor beta chains sequenced from a single sample in a study of long-term antiretroviral therapy in people with HIV. They ran version v3.0 of the immunoSEQ assay at survey level. The table came from immunoSEQ multiplex PCR; TCRdb's copy has only in-frame clones and leaves some out. The sample includes about 27,000 clones, approximately 78% seen only once; the top ten take approximately 9%. The source material was unsorted PBMCs, sampled 3 years after starting antiretroviral therapy. The receptors stem from a man aged 40-49 years with HIV.

This chain links TRBV27 with TRBJ1-4, with unresolved D. The CDR3 covers 17 residues. Germline V gene sequence: CDR1 MNHEY, CDR2 SMNVEV (reference sequence). Between the trimmed V and J ends, which lost 8 bases and 1 base, there was a span of 20 bases. The CDR3 spells CASETHFLLGTNEKLFF. CDR3 nucleotides: TGTGCCAGCGAGACACACTTCCTCCTCGGAACTAATGAAAAACTGTTTTTT.

This clone was detected only once. The chain uses TRBV27 and TRBJ2-3; D possibly corresponds to TRBD1 (5 bases). Looked up from germline, CDR1 is MNHEY and CDR2 is SMNVEV (reference sequence). Trimming pared 5 bases from V and 1 base from J, leaving 10 bases between. This CDR3 spans 14 amino acids. CDR3 loop: CASSIQGRTDTQYF. The CDR3 region has the DNA TGTGCCAGCAGTATCCAGGGCCGCACAGATACGCAGTATTTT.